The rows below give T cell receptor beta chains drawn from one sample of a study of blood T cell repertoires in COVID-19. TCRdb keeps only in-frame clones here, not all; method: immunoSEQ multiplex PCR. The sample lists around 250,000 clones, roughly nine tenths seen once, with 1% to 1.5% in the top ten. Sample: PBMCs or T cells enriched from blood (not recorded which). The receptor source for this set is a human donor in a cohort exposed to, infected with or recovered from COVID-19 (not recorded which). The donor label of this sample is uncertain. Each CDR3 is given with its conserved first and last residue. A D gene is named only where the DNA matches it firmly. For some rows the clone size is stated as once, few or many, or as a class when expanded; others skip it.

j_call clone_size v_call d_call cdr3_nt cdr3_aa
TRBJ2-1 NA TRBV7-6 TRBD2 TGTGCCAGCAGCTCGGTCCCTAGCGGGATTTACAATGAGCAGTTCTTC CASSSVPSGIYNEQFF
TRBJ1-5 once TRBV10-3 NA TGTGCCATCAGCGCCGGGGGAGATAGCAATCAGCCCCAGCATTTT CAISAGGDSNQPQHF
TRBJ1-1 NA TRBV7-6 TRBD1 TGTGCCAGCAGCTCCAGACAGGGGGCGAGCACTGAAGCTTTCTTT CASSSRQGASTEAFF
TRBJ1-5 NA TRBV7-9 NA TGTGCCAGCAGCTTAGGGACACCCTATCAGCCCCAGCATTTT CASSLGTPYQPQHF
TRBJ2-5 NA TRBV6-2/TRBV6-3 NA TGTGCCAGCAGTTACGTCAGGGGCGACCAAGAGACCCAGTACTTC CASSYVRGDQETQYF
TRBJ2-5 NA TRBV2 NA TGTGCCAGCAGTGAAGATAGTGGAGGGGCTAGAAGAGAGACCCAGTACTTC CASSEDSGGARRETQYF
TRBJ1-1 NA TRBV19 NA TGTGCCAGTAGTATCTCGCAGTCTCCCGTAGCTTTCTTT CASSISQSPVAFF
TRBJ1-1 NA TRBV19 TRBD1 TGTGCCAGTAGTATGACCGCCGGGACAGGGGAAGCTTTCTTT CASSMTAGTGEAFF
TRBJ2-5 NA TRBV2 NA TGTGCCAGCAAGGGGCGCATAGAGACCCAGTACTTC CASKGRIETQYF
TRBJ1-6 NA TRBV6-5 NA TGTGCCAGCAGTCCGTATAATTCACCCCTCCACTTT CASSPYNSPLHF
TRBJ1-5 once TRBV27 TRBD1 TGTGCCAGCAGTCCAGGACAGGGCCTAGGGCCCCAGCATTTT CASSPGQGLGPQHF
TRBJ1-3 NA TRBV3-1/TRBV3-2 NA TGTGCCAGCAGCCAAGACTACAGGGTGGGAAACACCATATATTTT CASSQDYRVGNTIYF
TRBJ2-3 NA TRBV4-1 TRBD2 TGCGCCAGCAGCCGGCCGGGAGGACTAGCGGGGGCAGATACGCAGTATTTT CASSRPGGLAGADTQYF
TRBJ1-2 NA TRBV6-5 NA TGTGCCAGCAGAGGGGGTATCAACTATGGCTACACCTTC CASRGGINYGYTF
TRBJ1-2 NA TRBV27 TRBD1 TGTGCCAGCAGTTTAAGGACAGGGGCCTATGGCTACACCTTC CASSLRTGAYGYTF
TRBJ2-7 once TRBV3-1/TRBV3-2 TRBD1 TGTGCCAGCAGCCACCTCCGGGACAGGAGGCAGTACTTC CASSHLRDRRQYF
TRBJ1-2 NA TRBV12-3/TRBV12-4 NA TGTGCCAGCAGTTCAGGTTCTTATGGCTACACCTTC CASSSGSYGYTF
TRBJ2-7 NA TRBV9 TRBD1 TGTGCCAGCAGCACCGGGACAGGTACCTACGAGCAGTACTTC CASSTGTGTYEQYF
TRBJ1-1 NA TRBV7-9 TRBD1 TGTGCCAGCATTCCAATGGACAGGGCCGCTGAAGCTTTCTTT CASIPMDRAAEAFF
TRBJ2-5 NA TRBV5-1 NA TGCGCCAGCAGAGGGACTCCGGTCTTCCAAGAGACCCAGTACTTC CASRGTPVFQETQYF
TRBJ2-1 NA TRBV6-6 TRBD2 TGTGCCAGCAGTCGGGCTAGCGGGGGGGCCTCCTACAATGAGCAGTTCTTC CASSRASGGASYNEQFF
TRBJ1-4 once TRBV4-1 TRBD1 TGCGCCAGCTTCCGCCGGGACAGGGCTCGGGGGTCTAATGAAAAACTGTTTTTT CASFRRDRARGSNEKLFF
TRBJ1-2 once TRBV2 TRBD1 TGTGCCTGCCCGGGACAGAGTTATGGCTACACCTTC CACPGQSYGYTF
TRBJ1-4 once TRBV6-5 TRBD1 TGTGCCAGCAGGAGGGACAGCCCTAATGAAAAACTGTTTTTT CASRRDSPNEKLFF
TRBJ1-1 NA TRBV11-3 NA TGTGCCAGCAGCTTAGCGCGGGGGACTGAAGCTTTCTTT CASSLARGTEAFF
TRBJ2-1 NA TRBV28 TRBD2 TGTGCCAGCAGGGCCGGGACTAGCGGGGGGAAACAGTTCTTC CASRAGTSGGKQFF
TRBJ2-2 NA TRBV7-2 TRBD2 TGTGCCAGCAGCCCTCGGGGGGGGCCCGCCGGGGAGCTGTTTTTT CASSPRGGPAGELFF
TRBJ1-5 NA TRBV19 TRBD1 TGTGCCAGTAGTATAGAGAACAGGGGGTATATGCCCCAGCATTTT CASSIENRGYMPQHF
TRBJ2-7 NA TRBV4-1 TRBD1 TGCGCCAGCAGCCAGGATAACAGGGGTATCCTCTCCTACGAGCAGTACTTC CASSQDNRGILSYEQYF
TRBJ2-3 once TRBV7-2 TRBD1 TGTGCCAGCAGCCGGGACAGGGGGATCCTCACAGATACGCAGTATTTT CASSRDRGILTDTQYF
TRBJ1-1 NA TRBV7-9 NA TGTGCCAGCAGCTACCCGGGAGCCCGTGCTTTCTTT CASSYPGARAFF
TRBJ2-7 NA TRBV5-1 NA TGCGCCAGCAGCTTGGGGTACAGGGCCTTTTCCTCCTACGAGCAGTACTTC CASSLGYRAFSSYEQYF
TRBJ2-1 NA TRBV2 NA TGTGCCAGCAGCCCCTTCAGGTACAATGAGCAGTTCTTC CASSPFRYNEQFF
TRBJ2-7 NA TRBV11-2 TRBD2 TGTGCCAGCAGCTTAAGCGGGGGCAGGGTCGCTAGAGAGCAGTACTTC CASSLSGGRVAREQYF
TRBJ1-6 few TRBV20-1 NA TGCAGTGCTAGTCCCCCAGGGAAAGATAATTCACCCCTCCACTTT CSASPPGKDNSPLHF
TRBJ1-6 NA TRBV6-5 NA TGTGCCAGCAGTTCACAGAATCCCCCTGGAAATTCACCCCTCCACTTT CASSSQNPPGNSPLHF
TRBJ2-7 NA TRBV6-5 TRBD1 TGTGCCAGCAGTTACATGGGGACAGCAACCTACGAGCAGTACTTC CASSYMGTATYEQYF